This is a list of T cell receptor beta chains from one sample in a study of cytotoxic CD8 clonotypes in ibrutinib-treated CLL. Data came from immunoSEQ multiplex PCR; TCRdb stores just in-frame clones and leaves some out. In the table there are tens of thousands of clones, 49% of which are singletons. The input for sequencing was PBMCs, taken before ibrutinib treatment. These receptors all stem from a human donor with chronic lymphocytic leukemia. The CDR3 runs from the conserved cysteine through the conserved F or W. The D gene is left open where the match is weak. Where a row states a size, it is once, few, many or the class of an expanded clone; other rows omit it.

clone size	D gene	V gene	J gene	CDR3 protein	CDR3 DNA
NA	NA	TRBV19	TRBJ2-2	CASTWQGFDTGELFF	TGTGCCAGTACTTGGCAGGGGTTCGACACCGGGGAGCTGTTTTTT
few	TRBD1	TRBV7-3	TRBJ1-4	CASSFKAQGLGNEKLFF	TGTGCCAGCAGCTTCAAGGCACAGGGGCTGGGTAATGAAAAACTGTTTTTT
NA	NA	TRBV7-2	TRBJ1-4	CASSSPGRTNEKLFF	TGTGCCAGCAGCTCCCCGGGGAGAACTAATGAAAAACTGTTTTTT
NA	NA	TRBV28	TRBJ1-1	CASRDQGRTGPWTEAFF	TGTGCCAGCAGGGACCAAGGTCGGACGGGACCTTGGACTGAAGCTTTCTTT
NA	NA	TRBV25-1	TRBJ2-1	CASSESGPAEQFF	TGTGCCAGCAGTGAATCTGGGCCTGCTGAGCAGTTCTTC
NA	TRBD2	TRBV27	TRBJ2-1	CASSLGGTSGGGEQFF	TGTGCCAGCAGTTTAGGCGGGACTAGCGGGGGAGGGGAGCAGTTCTTC
NA	TRBD1	TRBV27	TRBJ2-4	CASRTGAINIQYF	TGTGCCAGCAGGACAGGGGCGATAAACATTCAGTACTTC
once	TRBD2	TRBV7-6	TRBJ2-1	CASSLRASGDDEQFF	TGTGCCAGCAGCTTAAGGGCTAGCGGGGATGATGAGCAGTTCTTC
few	NA	TRBV13	TRBJ1-1	CASSAGSRRSAFF	TGTGCCAGCAGCGCCGGATCCAGACGGAGCGCTTTCTTT
NA	TRBD1	TRBV5-6	TRBJ2-5	CASSLVTGTSETQYF	TGTGCCAGCAGCTTGGTGACAGGGACCTCAGAGACCCAGTACTTC
NA	TRBD1	TRBV5-1	TRBJ1-2	CASSTEQGAGGYTF	TGCGCCAGCAGCACCGAACAGGGGGCCGGTGGCTACACCTTC
NA	NA	TRBV7-9	TRBJ1-2	CASSLARTANYGYTF	TGTGCCAGCAGCTTAGCGAGGACCGCCAACTATGGCTACACCTTC
NA	TRBD2	TRBV30	TRBJ2-3	CAWSVFSGGFSSTDTQYF	TGTGCCTGGAGTGTATTTAGCGGGGGGTTCTCTAGCACAGATACGCAGTATTTT
NA	NA	TRBV2	TRBJ2-5	CASSEAPMTQYF	TGTGCCAGCAGTGAAGCGCCAATGACCCAGTACTTC
NA	TRBD1	TRBV18	TRBJ1-5	CASSPNMRDSGGQNQPQHF	TGTGCCAGCTCACCAAACATGCGGGACTCAGGGGGACAAAATCAGCCCCAGCATTTT
NA	NA	TRBV5-1	TRBJ2-2	CASSPGPGTDNTGELFF	TGCGCCAGCAGCCCGGGGCCGGGAACCGACAACACCGGGGAGCTGTTTTTT
NA	NA	TRBV5-1	TRBJ1-4	CASSLAQDNEKLFF	TGCGCCAGCAGCTTGGCACAGGATAATGAAAAACTGTTTTTT
few	TRBD1	TRBV6-1	TRBJ2-3	CASSDSGQGADTQYF	TGTGCCAGCAGTGATTCGGGACAGGGAGCAGATACGCAGTATTTT
NA	NA	TRBV11-2	TRBJ1-1	CASSPLWGRMDTEAFF	TGTGCCAGCAGCCCACTATGGGGCCGGATGGACACTGAAGCTTTCTTT
NA	NA	TRBV5-4	TRBJ2-7	CASSFGQEGFYEQYF	TGTGCCAGCAGCTTTGGCCAGGAGGGGTTCTACGAGCAGTACTTC
NA	TRBD2	TRBV5-1	TRBJ2-3	CASSLVSSGGTSTDTQYF	TGCGCCAGCAGCTTGGTGTCTAGCGGGGGGACTAGCACAGATACGCAGTATTTT
many	NA	TRBV5-1	TRBJ2-3	CASSLVGFRVIISDTQYF	TGCGCCAGCAGCTTGGTGGGTTTCCGGGTAATCATTTCAGATACGCAGTATTTT
NA	TRBD1	TRBV9	TRBJ2-5	CASSASGTGGQETQYF	TGTGCCAGCAGCGCCTCCGGGACAGGGGGTCAAGAGACCCAGTACTTC
NA	TRBD2	TRBV28	TRBJ2-2	CASRITPGGTGELFF	TGTGCCAGCAGGATTACGCCGGGGGGCACCGGGGAGCTGTTTTTT
few	TRBD2	TRBV5-1	TRBJ2-5	CASSLATKRGETQYF	TGCGCCAGCAGCTTGGCCACAAAGCGGGGGGAGACCCAGTACTTC
once	NA	TRBV15	TRBJ1-6	CATSPRTASASPLHF	TGTGCCACCAGCCCCCGGACAGCGTCAGCTTCACCCCTCCACTTT
NA	NA	TRBV5-8	TRBJ2-3	CASSRGADTQYF	TGTGCCAGCAGTCGCGGTGCAGATACGCAGTATTTT
NA	TRBD2	TRBV7-9	TRBJ2-2	CASSYTSGGLVGELFF	TGTGCCAGCAGCTATACTAGCGGGGGCCTGGTCGGGGAGCTGTTTTTT
few	NA	TRBV27	TRBJ1-5	CASSWDVDQPQHF	TGTGCCAGCAGTTGGGACGTAGATCAGCCCCAGCATTTT
NA	TRBD2	TRBV25-1	TRBJ2-1	CASSSSGDYNEQFF	TGTGCCAGCAGTTCTAGCGGGGATTACAATGAGCAGTTCTTC
NA	NA	TRBV6-6	TRBJ2-5	CASSPIKETQYF	TGTGCCAGCAGTCCGATCAAAGAGACCCAGTACTTC
NA	TRBD2	TRBV5-1	TRBJ2-7	CASSDLLAGALYEQYF	TGCGCCAGCAGCGACTTACTAGCGGGGGCTTTATACGAGCAGTACTTC
NA	NA	TRBV27	TRBJ2-6	CASSADGSGANVLTF	TGTGCCAGCAGTGCTGACGGCTCTGGGGCCAACGTCCTGACTTTC
medium-sized	NA	TRBV5-6	TRBJ1-6	CASSLAGGVDSPLHF	TGTGCCAGCAGCTTGGCCGGGGGCGTGGATTCACCCCTCCACTTT
NA	NA	TRBV19	TRBJ2-1	CASSMEDTRTYNEQFF	TGTGCCAGTAGTATGGAAGACACCCGAACCTACAATGAGCAGTTCTTC
NA	NA	TRBV7-8	TRBJ1-6	CASGIPRAHYNSPLHF	TGTGCCAGCGGGATTCCCCGGGCCCACTATAATTCACCCCTCCACTTT
NA	NA	TRBV5-1	TRBJ1-2	CASSLEGQGNGYTF	TGCGCCAGCAGCTTGGAGGGTCAGGGGAATGGCTACACCTTC
NA	NA	TRBV6-5	TRBJ2-3	CASSYWSDRDDTQYF	TGTGCCAGCAGTTACTGGTCAGATCGGGACGATACGCAGTATTTT
NA	TRBD2	TRBV5-1	TRBJ2-3	CASSNGLADTDTQYF	TGCGCCAGCAGCAATGGACTAGCGGACACAGATACGCAGTATTTT
few	NA	TRBV5-1	TRBJ2-1	CASSFDPSLREQFF	TGCGCCAGCAGCTTCGACCCCTCTTTACGTGAGCAGTTCTTC
NA	NA	TRBV7-8	TRBJ1-3	CASSLGADTIYF	TGTGCCAGCAGCTTAGGGGCTGACACCATATATTTT
NA	NA	TRBV30	TRBJ1-1	CASARGGVGTEAFF	TGTGCCTCCGCCCGGGGGGGGGTCGGTACTGAAGCTTTCTTT
NA	TRBD1	TRBV5-6	TRBJ2-7	CASSLPGGVEQYF	TGTGCCAGCAGCTTGCCAGGGGGAGTCGAGCAGTACTTC
NA	TRBD2	TRBV10-3	TRBJ2-1	CAISLTSGGYNEQFF	TGTGCCATCAGCTTGACTAGCGGCGGTTACAATGAGCAGTTCTTC
NA	TRBD2	TRBV5-1	TRBJ2-7	CASAWTSGGYEQYF	TGCGCCAGCGCCTGGACTAGCGGGGGATACGAGCAGTACTTC
few	NA	TRBV28	TRBJ1-5	CASSLPGGGAQHF	TGTGCCAGCAGCCTCCCTGGAGGCGGGGCCCAGCATTTT
NA	TRBD2	TRBV18	TRBJ2-3	CASSLYPAGGSTDTQYF	TGTGCCAGCTCACTGTACCCCGCGGGGGGGAGCACAGATACGCAGTATTTT
NA	TRBD2	TRBV27	TRBJ2-5	CASSLTSGGPYQETQYF	TGTGCCAGCAGTTTGACTAGCGGGGGGCCGTACCAAGAGACCCAGTACTTC
NA	TRBD2	TRBV5-1	TRBJ2-3	CASSFGLATRMPDTQYF	TGCGCCAGCAGCTTCGGACTAGCTACCCGAATGCCAGATACGCAGTATTTT
few	NA	TRBV9	TRBJ1-1	CASSVAGDTEAFF	TGTGCCAGCAGCGTAGCGGGGGACACTGAAGCTTTCTTT
few	NA	TRBV6-1	TRBJ1-5	CASRNFGTLGQPQHF	TGTGCCAGCAGGAACTTCGGGACACTCGGCCAGCCCCAGCATTTT
NA	NA	TRBV6-6	TRBJ1-2	CASSYDGTDSGYTF	TGTGCCAGCAGTTACGACGGGACGGACAGCGGCTACACCTTC